What follows are 27 T cell receptor beta chains derived from one specimen sequenced in a study of T-cell reconstitution after alpha-beta-depleted transplantation in children. Preparation of the TCRbeta library used unique molecular identifiers. MiXCR was run by TCRdb on the PCR reads, yielding one entry per CDR3 protein. The data contain fewer than 350,000 distinct CDR3 sequences, 11% of them singletons. The sequences come from peripheral blood, collected 180 days after TCRalphabeta/CD19-depleted stem cell transplant. The source is a male patient aged 2 to 9 who had a stem cell transplant for chronic granulomatous disease, so the T cells may come from the graft donor.

On this clonotype itself: A read error may explain this, as a much larger clone is one base away. This chain joins TRBV5-1 and TRBJ2-7, with D unresolved. CDR3 length: 16 amino acids. The germline V gene has CDR1 SGHRS and CDR2 YFSETQ. V dropped 0 bases and J dropped 0 bases, with 13 bases sitting between them. The DNA of the CDR3 is TGCGCCAGCAGCTTGGCCGCACAGTTCGGCTCCTACGAGCAGTACTTC. This translates into CASSLAAQFGSYEQYF.

This clonotype was recorded many times. The chain links TRBV12-3 or TRBV12-4 to TRBJ2-2; D may be TRBD1 (6 bases). V lost 4 bases to trimming and J lost 0 bases, with 18 bases between them. CDR3 length: 18 amino acids. CDR3 loop: CASSSLDSFFANTGELFF. CDR3 DNA sequence: TGTGCCAGCAGTTCCTTGGACAGCTTTTTCGCGAACACCGGGGAGCTGTTTTTT.

This clonotype was seen ten or more times. The chain has TRBV20-1 and TRBJ2-7, with a possible D match to TRBD2 (5 bases). The V end lost 0 bases, the J end lost 2 bases, and 11 bases lay between the germline ends. The CDR3 has 14 residues. Germline-derived CDR1 and CDR2 are DFQATT and SNEGSKA (reference sequence). In DNA form, the CDR3 reads TGCAGTGCTAGAGACGCCCTCGGGACCTACGAGCAGTACTTC. This gives the protein CSARDALGTYEQYF.

Comments on this clonotype: Given a much more abundant clone one base away, this may be a read error. Here the CDR3 omits its conserved ending phenylalanine or tryptophan, so a read error is the likely source. The rearrangement links TRBV4-2 to TRBJ2-2; TRBD1 matches 9 bases. The V gene's germline CDR1 is LGHNA and CDR2 YNFKEQ. V trimming: 4 bases; J trimming: 7 bases; junction bases outside the gene matches: 10. CDR3 size: 16 residues. CDR3 sequence reads: CASSPRDRAGGGELFL. CDR3 DNA: TGTGCCAGCAGCCCCCGGGACAGGGCCGGTGGCGGGGAGCTGTTTCTT.

The table lists this clonotype with many counts. This chain uses TRBV9 with TRBJ2-1; D is uncertain. This CDR3 has 15 residues. The germline V gene encodes CDR1 SGDLS and CDR2 YYNGEE. The V gene lost 0 bases and the J gene lost 0 bases, with 7 bases spanning the gap. CDR3 sequence reads: CASSVEVSSYNEQFF. The CDR3 region has the DNA TGTGCCAGCAGCGTAGAAGTAAGCTCCTACAATGAGCAGTTCTTC. Complete variable domain (other parts from reference TRBV9 and TRBJ2-1): DSGVTQTPKHLITATGQRVTLRCSPRSGDLSVYWYQQSLDQGLQFLIQYYNGEERAKGNILERFSAQQFPDLHSELNLSSLELGDSALYFCASSVEVSSYNEQFFGPGTRLTVL.

This clonotype showed up many times. This chain uses TRBV23-1 with TRBJ2-7, with D perhaps TRBD1 or TRBD2 (5 bases each). TRBV23-1 is an open reading frame whose function is uncertain. Trimming pared 5 bases from V and 0 bases from J, leaving 17 bases between. The CDR3 runs to 16 residues. The CDR3 DNA follows: TGCGCCAGCAGTAGCAACCGGGACCCCCCCTCCTACGAGCAGTACTTC. Amino acids: CASSSNRDPPSYEQYF.

This clonotype was found many times. The chain uses TRBV7-2 and TRBJ2-1, with D hard to call. V was pared by 2 bases and J by 9 bases, with 14 bases between. Germline CDR1 reads SGHTA; CDR2 reads FQGNSA. The CDR3 consists of 14 residues. CDR3 protein: CASSLKLVLGEQFF. The CDR3 coding sequence is TGTGCCAGCAGCTTAAAGCTAGTTTTGGGTGAGCAGTTCTTC.

This clonotype occurred many times. V and J are TRBV20-1 and TRBJ1-6; 7 bases line up with TRBD1. V gave up 6 bases and J gave up 7 bases; unmatched junction bases: 9. This CDR3 comprises 14 residues. From germline, CDR1 is DFQATT and CDR2 SNEGSKA (reference sequence). For the CDR3, the DNA is TGCAGTGCAACCGGGACAGTTAGGAATTCACCCCTCCACTTT. This encodes CSATGTVRNSPLHF.

V gene TRBV7-9 combines with J gene TRBJ2-7, with a possible D match to TRBD2 (6 bases). Germline-derived CDR1 and CDR2 are SEHNR and FQNEAQ (reference sequence). CDR3 length equals 14 residues. The V end was cut by 5 bases, the J end by 5 bases, with 16 bases between. CDR3 bases: TGTGCCAGCAGCCGATCCGGGACTCTTAACGAGCAGTACTTC. Its translation is CASSRSGTLNEQYF.

This clonotype was seen repeatedly, ten times or more. The rearrangement links TRBV27 to TRBJ2-7, with D unclear. V dropped 6 bases and J dropped 1 base, with 16 bases sitting between them. Germline V gene data show CDR1 as MNHEY and CDR2 as SMNVEV (reference sequence). The CDR3 runs to 15 residues. CDR3 amino acids: CASSSKWGPSYEQYF. CDR3 sequence (DNA): TGTGCCAGCAGCTCAAAGTGGGGTCCGTCCTACGAGCAGTACTTC.

This clonotype occurred many times. The chain employs TRBV12-3 or TRBV12-4 and TRBJ2-5, with 7 bases lining up with TRBD1. The J segment lost 2 bases and the V segment lost 7 bases, leaving 10 bases of the junction unmatched. This CDR3 comprises 15 residues. CDR3 loop: CASTLYRGEQETQYF. The CDR3 bases are TGTGCCAGCACACTTTACAGGGGAGAACAAGAGACCCAGTACTTC.

In this sample, this clonotype turned up many times. This sequence joins TRBV10-3 and TRBJ2-3; D not certain. The CDR3 loop spans 12 amino acids. Germline CDR1 and CDR2: ENHRY and SYGVKD. V was shortened by 8 bases and J by 0 bases, with 6 bases between the two germline ends. Here the CDR3 DNA reads TGTGCCATCTCAGAGAGCACAGATACGCAGTATTTT. Amino acids: CAISESTDTQYF.

This clonotype was seen ten or more times. This chain connects TRBV25-1 to TRBJ2-2; perhaps TRBD2 as D (6 bases). CDR3 length equals 10 residues. From germline, CDR1 is MGHDK and CDR2 SYGVNS. V was shortened by 8 bases and J by 9 bases, with 7 bases between the two germline ends. CDR3 in amino acids: CASGGWELFF. The CDR3 coding sequence is TGTGCCAGCGGAGGGTGGGAGCTGTTTTTT.

This clonotype occurred many times. The V and J genes are TRBV12-3 or TRBV12-4 and TRBJ2-3; no firm D call. V was cut by 6 bases and J by 1 base, with 11 bases left in between. The CDR3 has 14 amino acids. CDR3 sequence: CASRNWFRTDTQYF. DNA of the CDR3: TGTGCCAGCAGGAATTGGTTTCGCACAGATACGCAGTATTTT.

This clonotype was seen only a few times. This may be a read error: a much more frequent sequence differs by one nucleotide. The CDR3, as DNA: TGTGCCAGCAGCCGGCCAGGCCTCAAATTCCGGGCCTCCGAGCAGTGCTTC. Residues: CASSRPGLKFRASEQCF. The chain is built from TRBV7-9 and TRBJ2-7; D unclear. The CDR3 spans 17 residues. CDR1 SEHNR and CDR2 FQNEAQ come from the germline V gene (reference sequence).

This clonotype was seen at least ten times. This chain uses TRBV28 with TRBJ2-7; weak D call: TRBD1 (5 bases). There are 15 residues in the CDR3. Trimming took off 4 bases at V and 0 bases at J, with 13 bases between the two ends. Germline lookup yields CDR1 MDHEN and CDR2 SYDVKM. The CDR3 coding sequence is TGTGCCAGCAGTTATCGGCAGGGAATCTCCTACGAGCAGTACTTC. It yields the protein CASSYRQGISYEQYF.

This clonotype came up many times. The genes are TRBV20-1 and TRBJ2-7; D is possibly TRBD1 or TRBD2 (5 bases each). This CDR3 is 14 amino acids long. Between the trimmed V and J ends, which lost 3 bases and 4 bases, there was a span of 16 bases. Looked up from germline, CDR1 is DFQATT and CDR2 is SNEGSKA (reference sequence). DNA of the CDR3: TGCAGTGCTAGCAAATATCGGGGCCCTTACGAGCAGTACTTC. This codes for CSASKYRGPYEQYF.

This clonotype was observed at least ten times. The rearrangement joins TRBV5-1 to TRBJ2-1, with D possibly being TRBD2 (6 bases). Trimming removed 2 bases from V and 6 bases from J, with 21 bases in between. The CDR3 has 17 amino acids. Germline V lookup: CDR1 SGHRS, CDR2 YFSETQ. CDR3 protein: CASSLDPLGGLRNEQFF. For the CDR3, the DNA is TGCGCCAGCAGCTTAGACCCCCTAGGTGGACTACGCAATGAGCAGTTCTTC.

Many counts were recorded for this clonotype. This chain joins TRBV6-1 and TRBJ2-7, with no clear D. Germline V gene lookup returns CDR1 MNHNS and CDR2 SASEGT. The CDR3 contains 11 residues. V gave up 6 bases and J gave up 2 bases, with 5 bases separating them. CDR3 nucleotide sequence: TGTGCCAGCAGACAAGCCTACGAGCAGTACTTC. Residues: CASRQAYEQYF.

This clonotype was seen repeatedly, ten times or more. The chain is built from TRBV6-2 or TRBV6-3 and TRBJ1-3; D remains ambiguous. V was pared by 6 bases and J by 0 bases, with 12 bases between. CDR1 is MNHEY and CDR2 is SVGEGT in the germline V gene. The CDR3 loop spans 15 amino acids. CDR3 sequence: CASSPLFASGNTIYF. For the CDR3, the DNA is TGTGCCAGCAGCCCACTGTTCGCCTCTGGAAACACCATATATTTT.

This clonotype was seen at least ten times. The V call is TRBV10-1, the J call TRBJ2-1, with D unresolved. The CDR3 sequence is 13 residues long. V lost 4 bases and J 8 bases, leaving 12 bases between the germline ends. Germline loops: CDR1 WNHNN, CDR2 SYGVQD (reference sequence). For the CDR3, the DNA is TGCGCCAGCAGTGGAGACCTCCGGGATGAGCAGTTCTTC. Residues: CASSGDLRDEQFF.

The sample holds many counts of this clonotype. The J gene is TRBJ2-5, the V gene TRBV5-1, with 7 bases matching TRBD2. CDR1 is SGHRS, CDR2 YFSETQ, per germline. CDR3 length: 16 residues. The V and J ends lost 4 bases and 5 bases, in that order; junction bases with no gene match: 14. This CDR3 is CASSPVGGGGSETQYF. For the CDR3, the DNA is TGCGCCAGCAGCCCCGTTGGTGGCGGGGGATCCGAGACCCAGTACTTC.

This clonotype was found many times. The V and J genes are TRBV30 and TRBJ2-1, with 7 positions matching TRBD1. This CDR3 has 13 amino acids. With 3 bases clipped from V and 9 bases from J, the junction kept 8 bases outside the gene matches. Germline V CDR1 and CDR2: GTSNPN, SVGIG (reference sequence). The CDR3 reads CAWRVRGGPEQFF. For the CDR3, the DNA is TGTGCCTGGAGAGTGAGAGGGGGCCCTGAGCAGTTCTTC.

This clonotype was detected ten times or more. The chain carries TRBV7-6 and TRBJ1-1, with D possibly matching TRBD1 (6 bases). In germline, CDR1 is SGHVS, CDR2 FNYEAQ. With 2 bases removed from V and 8 bases from J, the gap between germline ends came to 12 bases. The CDR3 runs 13 residues. The CDR3 nucleotides are TGTGCCAGCAGCTTAAGTATGGGGGGCGAAGCTTTCTTT. This sequence encodes CASSLSMGGEAFF. The full variable domain, with the rest looked up from reference TRBV7-6 and TRBJ1-1, is GAGVSQSPRYKVTKRGQDVALRCDPISGHVSLYWYRQALGQGPEFLTYFNYEAQQDKSGLPNDRFSAERPEGSISTLTIQRTEQRDSAMYRCASSLSMGGEAFFGQGTRLTVV.

In this sample, this clonotype turned up many times. The rearrangement uses TRBV29-1 and TRBJ2-7; D may correspond to TRBD1 or TRBD2 (5 bases each). Germline CDR1 and CDR2: SQVTM and ANQGSEA. The CDR3 runs to 14 residues. The V end lost 4 bases, the J end lost 3 bases, and 16 bases lay between the germline ends. In nucleotides, the CDR3 is TGCAGCGTTGGTCTTTTGGGACCCAACTACGAGCAGTACTTC. This gives the protein CSVGLLGPNYEQYF.

This clonotype was found many times. V gene TRBV20-1 combines with J gene TRBJ2-7; D call uncertain. This CDR3 region has 12 residues. Trimming cost V 3 bases and J 2 bases, with 8 bases left between them. Germline CDR1 and CDR2: DFQATT and SNEGSKA (reference sequence). CDR3 coding DNA: TGCAGTGCTAGGGCGGACCCCTACGAGCAGTACTTC. Translated: CSARADPYEQYF.

This clonotype has a count of ten or more. The gene calls are TRBV29-1 and TRBJ1-2; no clear D gene. CDR3 size: 11 residues. Germline CDR1 reads SQVTM; CDR2 reads ANQGSEA. The V gene lost 5 bases and the J gene lost 8 bases, with 12 bases spanning the gap. The CDR3 DNA reads as TGCAGCGTTCGTGGGAACGAGGGCTACACCTTC. Its protein is CSVRGNEGYTF.